Here is one T cell receptor (beta chain) with its context. Authors' data handling: Scientists estimated how many nucleated cells there were by amplifying reference gene primers. The repertoire was sequenced with immunoSEQ multiplex PCR; TCRdb's copy has only in-frame clones and lacks some. V, J and clone size were drawn from that table, and D and trimming were deduced from the DNA. The profile shows fewer than 250,000 clones, 75% to 90% of them singletons. This record belongs to a study of blood T cell repertoires in COVID-19. Study context: The origin of the acute and convalescent COVID-19 samples was the United States, Italy and Spain. T cells, B-cell-depleted T cells, or PBMCs provided the cDNA or gDNA that served as material.

This TCR came from a man aged 25 to 40 with acute or convalescent COVID-19. The specimen sequenced was peripheral blood.

CDR3 in DNA: TGTGCCATCAGCCCGAGACAGAAAAACACTGAAGCTTTCTTT. Amino acid sequence: CAISPRQKNTEAFF. The rearrangement uses TRBV10-3 and TRBJ1-1; possibly TRBD1 for D (5 bases). Trimming left V 6 bases short and J 2 bases short, with 13 bases between. Per the germline V gene, CDR1 is ENHRY and CDR2 is SYGVKD. The CDR3 is made up of 14 amino acids.